The 17 T cell receptor beta chains reported below all come from one sample, sequenced in a study of blood T cells in healthy people across ages. Through a sample-barcoded 5' primer and a J-beta primer mix, a second PCR was run for 7 to 11 cycles. TCRdb redid the calling of the 5' RACE reads with MiXCR, one entry per CDR3 protein. The sample lists some 860,000 distinct CDR3 sequences, more than 55% occurring once. Sequenced: blood. Every receptor here comes from a man between 35 and 55 years old in good health.

The V call is TRBV29-1, the J call TRBJ2-2, with 11 bases fitting TRBD2. After removal of 4 bases from V and 4 bases from J, the junction contained 17 bases not matched to a gene. This CDR3 is built from 19 residues. The germline gives CDR1 SQVTM, CDR2 ANQGSEA. CDR3: CSVAGTSGPHATVTGELFF. CDR3 bases: TGCAGCGTTGCCGGGACTAGCGGCCCTCATGCCACAGTCACCGGGGAGCTGTTTTTT.

The rearrangement links TRBV25-1 to TRBJ2-1, with TRBD2 matching 8 bases. The CDR3 is made up of 11 amino acids. Germline V gene data show CDR1 as MGHDK and CDR2 as SYGVNS. This chain's CDR3 is CSSGFYNEQFF. DNA for the CDR3: TGTTCTAGCGGGTTCTACAATGAGCAGTTCTTC.

The gene calls are TRBV7-3 and TRBJ2-1; 8 positions match TRBD1. Germline CDR1 SGHTA, CDR2 FQGTGA. V dropped 2 bases and J dropped 1; count of bases not matched to a gene: 1. The CDR3 runs to 15 residues. CDR3 protein: CASSLQGASYNEQFF. As DNA, the CDR3 is TGTGCCAGCAGCTTACAGGGGGCATCCTACAATGAGCAGTTCTTC. Combining the CDR3 with reference TRBV7-3 and TRBJ2-1 gives the whole variable domain GAGVSQTPSNKVTEKGKYVELRCDPISGHTALYWYRQSLGQGPEFLIYFQGTGAADDSGLPNDRFFAVRPEGSVSTLKIQRTERGDSAVYLCASSLQGASYNEQFFGPGTRLTVL.

The chain joins TRBV14 to TRBJ2-1; 8 bases map to TRBD1. The CDR3 consists of 13 residues. Germline lookup yields CDR1 SGHDN and CDR2 FVKESK. V was clipped by 3 bases and J by 10 bases; unmatched bases: 5. In DNA form, the CDR3 reads TGTGCCAGCAGCCAGCGACAGGGGTCAGAGCAGTTCTTC. It codes for CASSQRQGSEQFF. Full variable domain (remainder filled in from reference TRBV14 and TRBJ2-1): EAGVTQFPSHSVIEKGQTVTLRCDPISGHDNLYWYRRVMGKEIKFLLHFVKESKQDESGMPNNRFLAERTGGTYSTLKVQPAELEDSGVYFCASSQRQGSEQFFGPGTRLTVL.

The chain is built from TRBV6-5 and TRBJ2-3, with 7 bases fitting TRBD1. J was trimmed by 4 bases and V by 6 bases; bases with no gene match: 10. Germline assignment: CDR1 MNHEY and CDR2 SVGAGI. The CDR3 has 15 residues. CDR3 DNA sequence: TGTGCCAGCAGCTATGGGACAGCCAGGTCAGATACGCAGTATTTT. As protein: CASSYGTARSDTQYF.

V and J are TRBV2 and TRBJ2-1; D may be TRBD1 (6 bases). With the DNA end fitting TRBJ2-7 better, the J assignment may be wrong. This CDR3 is 16 amino acids long. Germline V lookup: CDR1 SNHLY, CDR2 FYNNEI. The CDR3 loop reads CASSGTVESSYNEQYF. CDR3 DNA sequence: TGTGCCAGCAGTGGGACAGTCGAGAGCTCCTACAATGAGCAGTACTTC.

The chain links TRBV11-3 to TRBJ2-3, with D hard to call. The germline gives CDR1 SGHNT, CDR2 YENEEA. The CDR3 has 15 amino acids. Trimming took off 1 base at V and 0 bases at J, with 8 bases between the two ends. CDR3: CASSLVGSSTDTQYF. The CDR3 nucleotides read TGTGCCAGCAGCTTAGTCGGATCTAGCACAGATACGCAGTATTTT. Looking up the rest from reference TRBV11-3 and TRBJ2-3 gives the full variable domain: EAGVVQSPRYKIIEKKQPVAFWCNPISGHNTLYWYLQNLGQGPELLIRYENEEAVDDSQLPKDRFSAERLKGVDSTLKIQPAELGDSAVYLCASSLVGSSTDTQYFGPGTRLTVL.

This clonotype has only one observation. This chain links TRBV6-5 with TRBJ1-2, with D uncertain. This CDR3 contains 16 residues. V shed 2 bases and J shed 4 bases, with 17 bases lying between them. Germline V gene lookup returns CDR1 MNHEY and CDR2 SVGAGI. CDR3 sequence (DNA): TGTGCCAGCAGTTACGGGGTGGCGGTCACCACCTATGGCTACACCTTC. It encodes CASSYGVAVTTYGYTF.

This clonotype was counted only a few times. The chain joins TRBV27 to TRBJ2-7; the match to TRBD2 covers 8 bases. The germline V gene has CDR1 MNHEY and CDR2 SMNVEV (reference sequence). CDR3 size: 17 residues. J was trimmed by 10 bases and V by 6 bases; bases with no gene match: 23. CDR3 residues: CASRGALPSGSWDVQYF. The CDR3 bases are TGTGCCAGCAGGGGGGCGCTCCCTAGCGGGTCCTGGGATGTACAGTACTTC.

The genes are TRBV15 and TRBJ2-2; D gene unclear. V was pared by 2 bases and J by 6 bases, with 4 bases between. The germline V gene encodes CDR1 LNHNV and CDR2 YYDKDF (reference sequence). This CDR3 has 12 amino acids. The CDR3 sequence is CATSRSAGELFF. CDR3 DNA: TGTGCCACCAGCAGAAGTGCCGGGGAGCTGTTTTTT.

V gene TRBV7-9 combines with J gene TRBJ1-4; TRBD1 might be the D (5 bases). The CDR3 runs 16 residues. The ends were cut back, 3 bases at V and 7 bases at J, with 18 bases in the middle. CDR1 SEHNR and CDR2 FQNEAQ come from the germline V gene (reference sequence). The CDR3 DNA is TGTGCCAGCAGCTTGGGGGACCGCGCTACGGGTGAAAAACTGTTTTTT. Translation gives CASSLGDRATGEKLFF.

V and J are TRBV10-2 and TRBJ1-2; D is ambiguous. Germline CDR1 reads WSHSY; CDR2 reads SAAADI. The CDR3 runs to 12 residues. With 3 bases removed from V and 4 bases from J, the gap between germline ends came to 6 bases. The CDR3 region is CASSEGSYGYTF. The CDR3 DNA is TGCGCCAGCAGTGAAGGCAGCTATGGCTACACCTTC.

This clonotype was seen only a few times. The V and J genes are TRBV4-3 and TRBJ2-1; TRBD2 agrees at 8 bases. Looked up from germline, CDR1 is LGHNA and CDR2 is YSLEER. This CDR3 has 17 residues. J lost 3 bases, V lost 3 bases, and 10 bases had no gene match. In nucleotides, the CDR3 is TGCGCCAGCAGCCACTCCGTCCCGGGACTAGTCTACAATGAGCAGTTCTTC. This gives the protein CASSHSVPGLVYNEQFF.

The chain combines TRBV9 with TRBJ2-1; a weak D match, TRBD1 (7 bases). The CDR3 is made up of 15 amino acids. The germline gives CDR1 SGDLS, CDR2 YYNGEE. Trimming removed 4 bases at V and 1 base at J, with 12 bases between. This CDR3 is CASSPRDRSYNEQFF. The DNA of the CDR3 is TGTGCCAGCAGCCCGCGGGACAGATCCTACAATGAGCAGTTCTTC.

In its sample, this clonotype was seen a few times. This chain links TRBV6-5 with TRBJ1-2; D ambiguous. V was shortened by 5 bases and J by 3 bases, with 13 bases between the two germline ends. CDR1 and CDR2 (germline): MNHEY, SVGAGI. The CDR3 length is 14 residues. The CDR3 DNA reads as TGTGCCAGCAGTCCCTCGTGGGGAGACTATGGCTACACCTTC. Its protein is CASSPSWGDYGYTF.

The sample holds a few counts of this clonotype. V and J are TRBV11-2 and TRBJ2-1; TRBD2 matches at 10 bases. Trimming at V came to 1 base and at J to 4 bases, leaving 7 bases not matched to a gene. The CDR3 consists of 17 residues. CDR1 SGHAT and CDR2 FQNNGV come from the germline V gene. The CDR3 DNA reads TGTGCCAGCAGCTTAGGGGCTAGCGGGGGAAGTTACAATGAGCAGTTCTTC. Its protein is CASSLGASGGSYNEQFF.

The chain links TRBV11-2 to TRBJ2-7; D assignment may be TRBD1 or TRBD2 (7 bases each). This CDR3 is 15 amino acids long. In germline, CDR1 is SGHAT, CDR2 FQNNGV. Trimming took off 5 bases at V and 4 bases at J, with 18 bases between the two ends. The CDR3 bases are TGTGCCAGCAGCCCAGGGGGGGAGTCGGGATACGAGCAGTACTTC. This gives the protein CASSPGGESGYEQYF.